This T cell receptor (beta chain) was found in a study of OX40 agonist ivuxolimab in advanced cancers. Whole-study context: The mean age was about 61 years, ranging from about 20 to 90, with 80% to 85% of participants male.

Clones were read by immunoSEQ multiplex PCR, and TCRdb kept only the in-frame ones, dropping some. The sample consists of fewer than 130,000 clones, approximately 89% of them appearing once. The CDR3 consists of 17 residues. Trimming cost V 2 bases and J 2 bases; bases outside gene matches: 11. Germline lookup yields CDR1 MDHEN and CDR2 SYDVKM. Sequencing was performed on CD4+ or CD8+ T cells sorted from blood, taken in a trial of the OX40 agonist ivuxolimab. The source is an adult with an advanced solid tumor such as melanoma, head and neck, liver or kidney cancer. V usage is TRBV28 and J usage is TRBJ2-5, with 7 positions matching TRBD2. The CDR3 here is CASSLVPLAGLQETQYF. The DNA for the CDR3 is TGTGCCAGCAGTTTAGTACCCTTAGCGGGCTTACAAGAGACCCAGTACTTC.